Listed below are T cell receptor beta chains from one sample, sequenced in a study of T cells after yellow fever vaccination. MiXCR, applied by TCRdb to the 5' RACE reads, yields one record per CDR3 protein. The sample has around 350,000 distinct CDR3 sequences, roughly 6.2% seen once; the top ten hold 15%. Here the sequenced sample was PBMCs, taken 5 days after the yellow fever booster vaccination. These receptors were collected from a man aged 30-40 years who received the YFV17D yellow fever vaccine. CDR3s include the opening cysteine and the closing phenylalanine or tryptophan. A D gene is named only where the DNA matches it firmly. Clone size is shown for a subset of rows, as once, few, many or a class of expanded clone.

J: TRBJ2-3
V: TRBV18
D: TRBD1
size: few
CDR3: CASSLTTGGETQYF
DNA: TGTGCCAGCTCACTAACGACAGGGGGCGAGACGCAGTATTTT

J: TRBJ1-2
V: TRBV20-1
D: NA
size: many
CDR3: CSASYGADYGYTF
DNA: TGCAGTGCTAGTTACGGGGCCGACTATGGCTACACCTTC

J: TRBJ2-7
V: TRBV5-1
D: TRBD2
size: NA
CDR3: CASSPTSGASYEQYF
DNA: TGCGCCAGCAGCCCTACTAGCGGGGCGTCCTACGAGCAGTACTTC

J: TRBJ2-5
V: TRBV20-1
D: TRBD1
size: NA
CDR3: CSARTPGGAETQYF
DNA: TGCAGTGCAAGAACCCCAGGGGGCGCAGAGACCCAGTACTTC

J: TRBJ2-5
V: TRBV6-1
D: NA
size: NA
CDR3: CASWGWEGAVGETQYF
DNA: TGTGCCAGCTGGGGTTGGGAAGGGGCCGTGGGGGAGACCCAGTACTTC

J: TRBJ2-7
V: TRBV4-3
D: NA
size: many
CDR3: CASSQAGSGGYEQYF
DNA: TGCGCCAGCAGCCAAGCGGGTAGCGGAGGTTACGAGCAGTACTTC

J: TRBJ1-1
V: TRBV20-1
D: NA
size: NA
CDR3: CSARVSGGERTEAFF
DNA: TGCAGTGCTAGAGTGTCGGGGGGGGAGCGGACTGAAGCTTTCTTT

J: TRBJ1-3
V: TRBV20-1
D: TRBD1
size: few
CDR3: CSARDHAPGQVGNTIYF
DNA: TGCAGTGCTAGAGATCATGCGCCCGGACAGGTCGGAAACACCATATATTTT

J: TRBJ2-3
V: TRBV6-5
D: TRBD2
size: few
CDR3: CASSYAGGPQDTQYF
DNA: TGTGCCAGCAGTTATGCGGGAGGGCCCCAAGATACGCAGTATTTT

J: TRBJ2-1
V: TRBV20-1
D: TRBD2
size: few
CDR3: CSARLRGGEQFF
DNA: TGCAGTGCTAGATTGCGGGGGGGTGAGCAGTTCTTC

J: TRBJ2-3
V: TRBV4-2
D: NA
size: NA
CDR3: CASTQDPLVGTSTDTQYF
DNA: TGTGCCAGCACCCAAGACCCCCTCGTTGGGACTAGCACAGATACGCAGTATTTT

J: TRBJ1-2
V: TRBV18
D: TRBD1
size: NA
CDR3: CASSPQGTGPVHTF
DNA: TGTGCCAGCTCACCACAAGGGACAGGGCCCGTCCACACCTTC

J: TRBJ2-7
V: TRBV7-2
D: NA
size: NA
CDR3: CASSGEGITLYEQYF
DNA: TGTGCCAGCAGCGGGGAAGGGATAACACTGTACGAGCAGTACTTC

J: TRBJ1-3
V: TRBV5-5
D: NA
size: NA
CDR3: CASSLGRISGNTIYF
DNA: TGTGCCAGCAGCTTGGGTAGGATCTCGGGAAACACCATATATTTT

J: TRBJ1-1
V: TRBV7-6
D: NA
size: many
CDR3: CASSFGPGGTEAFF
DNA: NA

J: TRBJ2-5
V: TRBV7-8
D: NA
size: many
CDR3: CASLARRGTQYF
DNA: TGTGCCAGCCTAGCAAGGCGAGGGACCCAGTACTTC

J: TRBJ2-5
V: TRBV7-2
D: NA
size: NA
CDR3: CASSSPGGVETQYF
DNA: TGTGCCAGCAGCTCCCCCGGCGGCGTGGAGACCCAGTACTTC

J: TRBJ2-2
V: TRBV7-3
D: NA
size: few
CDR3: CASRQGVHDGELFF
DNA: TGTGCCAGCAGGCAGGGAGTCCATGACGGGGAGCTGTTTTTT

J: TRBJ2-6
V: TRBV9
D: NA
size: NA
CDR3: CASSGGWGDSHSGANVLTF
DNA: TGTGCCAGCAGCGGGGGGTGGGGGGACAGCCACTCTGGGGCCAACGTCCTGACTTTC

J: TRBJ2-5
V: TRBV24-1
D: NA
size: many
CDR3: CATSDPRTDGETQYF
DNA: TGTGCCACCAGTGATCCACGGACAGACGGGGAGACCCAGTACTTC

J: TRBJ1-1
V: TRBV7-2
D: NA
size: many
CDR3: CASSLKETEAFF
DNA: TGTGCCAGCAGCTTAAAGGAAACTGAAGCTTTCTTT

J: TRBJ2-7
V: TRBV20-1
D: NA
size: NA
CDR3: CSASGLAYEQYF
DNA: TGCAGTGCTAGTGGGCTAGCGTACGAGCAGTACTTC

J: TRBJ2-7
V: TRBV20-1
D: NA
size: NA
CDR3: CSASHMAIGGEQYF
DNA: TGCAGTGCTAGTCATATGGCCATAGGGGGGGAGCAGTACTTC

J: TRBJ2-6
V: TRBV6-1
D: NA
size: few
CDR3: CASGFSGANVLTF
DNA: TGTGCCAGCGGGTTCTCTGGGGCCAACGTCCTGACTTTC

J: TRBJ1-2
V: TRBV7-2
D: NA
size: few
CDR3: CASSFGGGYGYTF
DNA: TGTGCCAGCAGCTTCGGAGGGGGCTATGGCTACACCTTC

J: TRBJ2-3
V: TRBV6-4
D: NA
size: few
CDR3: CASDLKTEENTDTQYF
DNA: TGTGCCAGCGATCTAAAAACCGAGGAGAACACAGATACGCAGTATTTT

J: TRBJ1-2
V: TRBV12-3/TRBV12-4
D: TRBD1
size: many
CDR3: CASSSIPDRANYGYTF
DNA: TGTGCCAGCAGTTCCATCCCAGACAGGGCCAACTATGGCTACACCTTC